This TCR beta chain appears in the sequencing data of a study of CD4+ T cells in melanoma. Findings and caveats of the study: Reportedly, melanoma neoantigen-specific CD4+ T cells showed varied differentiation states.

A remark on this clone: The antigen remains unidentified.

Data came from immunoSEQ multiplex PCR; TCRdb stores just in-frame clones and leaves some out. The sample consists of 11,000 to 15,000 clones, around 72% of them appearing once. In germline, CDR1 is SGHTA, CDR2 FQGTGA. V was clipped by 1 base and J by 1 base, with 15 bases between them. CDR3 length equals 17 residues. The chain links TRBV7-3 to TRBJ2-3; TRBD1 might be the D (5 bases). The specimen was cells from a culture (not recorded whether cultured in vitro). This clonotype was sampled from a human donor with melanoma. The CDR3 DNA reads TGTGCCAGCAGCTTAAGGGGCCCTCAGTACGGCACAGATACGCAGTATTTT. This gives the protein CASSLRGPQYGTDTQYF.